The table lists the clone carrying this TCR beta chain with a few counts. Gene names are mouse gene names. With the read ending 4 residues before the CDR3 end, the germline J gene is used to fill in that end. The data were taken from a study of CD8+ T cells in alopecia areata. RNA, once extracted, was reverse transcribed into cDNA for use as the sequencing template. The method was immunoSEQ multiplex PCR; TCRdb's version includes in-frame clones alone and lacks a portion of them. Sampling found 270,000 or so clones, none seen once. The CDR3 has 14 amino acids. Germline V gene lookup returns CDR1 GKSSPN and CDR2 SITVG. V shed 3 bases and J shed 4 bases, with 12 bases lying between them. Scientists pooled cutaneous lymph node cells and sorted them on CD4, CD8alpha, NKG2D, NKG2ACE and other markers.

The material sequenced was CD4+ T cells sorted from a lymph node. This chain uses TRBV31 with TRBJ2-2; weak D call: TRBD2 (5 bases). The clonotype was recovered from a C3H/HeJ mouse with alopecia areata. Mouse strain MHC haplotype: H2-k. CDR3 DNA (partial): TGTGCCTGGAGCCCTGGGCCGGGCACCGGG. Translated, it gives CAWSPGPGTG. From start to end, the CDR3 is CAWSPGPGTGQLYF.